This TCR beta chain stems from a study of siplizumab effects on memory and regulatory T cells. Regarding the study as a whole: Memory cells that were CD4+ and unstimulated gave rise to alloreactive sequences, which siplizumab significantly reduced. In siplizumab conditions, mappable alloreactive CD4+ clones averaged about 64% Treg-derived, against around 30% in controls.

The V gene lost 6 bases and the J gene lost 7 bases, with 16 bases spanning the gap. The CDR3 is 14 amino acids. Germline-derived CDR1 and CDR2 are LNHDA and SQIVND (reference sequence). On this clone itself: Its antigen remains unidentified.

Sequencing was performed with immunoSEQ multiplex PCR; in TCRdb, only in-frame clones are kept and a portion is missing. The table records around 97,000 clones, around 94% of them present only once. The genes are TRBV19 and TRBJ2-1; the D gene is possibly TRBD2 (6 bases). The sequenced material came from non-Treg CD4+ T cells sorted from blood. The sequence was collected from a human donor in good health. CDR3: CASRGGPRANEQFF. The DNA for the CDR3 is TGTGCCAGTAGAGGAGGGCCGCGTGCAAATGAGCAGTTCTTC.